The present T cell receptor beta chain was sequenced within a study of T cell responses to AZD1222 COVID-19 vaccine. Study-level findings and limits: Of spike-specific TCRs, nearly half reportedly target regions left unmutated in variants.

From germline, CDR1 is GTSNPN and CDR2 SVGIG (reference sequence). The CDR3 totals 13 residues. Trimming removed 1 base from V and 7 bases from J, with 13 bases in between. Comments on this clone: As yet, its antigen is unknown.

Measured with immunoSEQ multiplex PCR; TCRdb has only the in-frame clones, and not every one. Of about 35,000 clones in the sample, approximately 86% were seen once. This specimen was peripheral blood, taken on day 0 of AZD1222 vaccination. The chain uses TRBV30 and TRBJ1-2, with D possibly TRBD1 on 6 matching bases. The clonotype comes from an adult in good health. CDR3 sequence: CAWSGTGPSGYTF. The DNA for the CDR3 is TGTGCCTGGAGTGGAACAGGGCCGTCTGGCTACACCTTC.